One and the same sample provided the 28 T cell receptor beta chains below, sequenced in a study of blood T cell repertoires in COVID-19 (dated by TCRdb to the early 2020s). The receptor library was made with the immunoSEQ multiplex PCR assay. TCRdb limited this immuneACCESS table to in-frame rearrangements with V and J called. A share of clones is missing; checked studies link under half to unresolved V genes, and the rest is unexplained. A total of under 200,000 clones appear in this sample, around 87% of them only once. Less than 3% of the sample is held by the ten biggest clonotypes. Sequenced sample: peripheral blood. These receptors originate from a woman older than 75 with COVID-19, enrolled during active disease.

About this clone itself: One junction end does not reproduce the germline sequence, and a read error may be involved. The rearrangement uses TRBV7-6 and TRBJ2-1; 12 nucleotides line up with TRBD2. Germline CDR1 SGHVS, CDR2 FNYEAQ. This CDR3 has 15 amino acids. The CDR3 DNA follows: TGTGCCAGCAGCCTAGCGGGAGGGCATTTATATGAGCAGTTCTTC. Protein product: CASSLAGGHLYEQFF.

The chain recombines TRBV6-6 with TRBJ1-5; D not certain. Germline V gene data show CDR1 as MNHNY and CDR2 as SVGAGI (reference sequence). Deletions cut 3 bases from V and 1 base from J, with 7 bases between. This CDR3 comprises 14 residues. Here the CDR3 reads CASSYMESNQPQHF. DNA of the CDR3: TGTGCCAGCAGTTATATGGAGAGCAATCAGCCCCAGCATTTT.

This rearrangement joins TRBV7-6 to TRBJ1-3; 9 nucleotides agree with TRBD1. There are 18 residues in the CDR3. V lost 5 bases to trimming and J lost 2 bases; unmatched junction nucleotides: 13. Per germline, CDR1 SGHVS and CDR2 FNYEAQ. The CDR3 loop reads CASSPGTGNFGAGNTIYF. In nucleotides, the CDR3 is TGTGCCAGCAGCCCCGGGACAGGGAATTTTGGCGCTGGAAACACCATATATTTT.

The chain has TRBV2 and TRBJ2-1; D uncertain. CDR1 and CDR2 from the germline V gene are SNHLY and FYNNEI. Trimming removed 6 bases at V and 4 bases at J, with 7 bases between. This CDR3 spans 12 amino acids. The CDR3 spells CASSATYNEQFF. The CDR3 nucleotides read TGTGCCAGCAGCGCCACATACAATGAGCAGTTCTTC. The whole variable domain, filled in from reference TRBV2 and TRBJ2-1, reads EPEVTQTPSHQVTQMGQEVILRCVPISNHLYFYWYRQILGQKVEFLVSFYNNEISEKSEIFDDQFSVERPDGSNFTLKIRSTKLEDSAMYFCASSATYNEQFFGPGTRLTVL.

This clone is a singleton in its sample. The V call is TRBV6-2 or TRBV6-3, the J call TRBJ2-7, with a tentative D call TRBD2 (5 bases). The CDR3 contains 13 residues. V was pared by 4 bases and J by 2 bases, with 9 bases between. CDR1 and CDR2 (germline): MNHEY, SVGEGT. The CDR3 spells CASSFSVPYEQYF. CDR3 nucleotides: TGTGCCAGCAGTTTTAGCGTTCCCTACGAGCAGTACTTC.

V usage is TRBV5-1 and J usage is TRBJ1-1; no definite D call. The germline CDR1 and CDR2 sequences are SGHRS and YFSETQ. This CDR3 has 12 residues. The V end lost 4 bases, the J end lost 1 base, and 5 bases lay between the germline ends. The CDR3 DNA sequence: TGCGCCAGCAGCGAGGAGAACACTGAAGCTTTCTTT. Translated, it gives CASSEENTEAFF.

The chain couples TRBV7-3 to TRBJ2-1; 8 nucleotides match TRBD2. The CDR3 loop spans 19 amino acids. Trimming at V came to 2 bases and at J to 7 bases, leaving 19 bases not matched to a gene. Looked up from germline, CDR1 is SGHTA and CDR2 is FQGTGA. The CDR3 is CASSLSPGDSGIHWNEQFF. CDR3 in DNA: TGTGCCAGCAGCTTATCCCCCGGAGATAGCGGGATTCATTGGAATGAGCAGTTCTTC.

This clone was recorded only once. J is TRBJ2-7 and V is TRBV9, with 7 bases aligning to TRBD1. J lost 6 bases, V lost 0 bases, and 6 bases had no gene match. Germline V CDR1 and CDR2: SGDLS, YYNGEE. The CDR3 has 14 amino acids. The CDR3 loop is CASSVGTGDTEQYF. In DNA, the CDR3 is TGTGCCAGCAGCGTAGGAACAGGGGATACCGAGCAGTACTTC.

The chain employs TRBV28 and TRBJ2-7; 13 nucleotides align to TRBD2. Germline V gene data show CDR1 as MDHEN and CDR2 as SYDVKM. The junction had 2 bases not matched to a gene; V was cut back by 7 bases and J by 5 bases. The CDR3 has 13 residues. CDR3 sequence: CASTGLAGNEQYF. The CDR3 region has the DNA TGTGCCAGCACGGGACTAGCGGGAAACGAGCAGTACTTC.

This clone was seen a handful of times. V usage is TRBV11-2 and J usage is TRBJ2-1; D possibly corresponds to TRBD1 (6 bases). Trimming took 6 bases from V and 9 from J, leaving 18 bases between them. Germline CDR1 reads SGHAT; CDR2 reads FQNNGV. This CDR3 comprises 14 residues. The CDR3: CASRNGQLAIEQFF. In DNA form, the CDR3 reads TGTGCCAGCAGAAACGGACAGTTGGCAATTGAGCAGTTCTTC.

The V gene is TRBV5-1, the J gene TRBJ2-7; TRBD2 is a possible D gene (5 bases). Germline CDR1 is SGHRS and CDR2 is YFSETQ. The CDR3 runs 14 residues. V was shortened by 0 bases and J by 5 bases, with 12 bases between the two germline ends. CDR3 nucleotides: TGCGCCAGCAGCTTGGGAGGAGGATCCGACGAGCAGTACTTC. Amino acid sequence: CASSLGGGSDEQYF.

The rearrangement links TRBV18 to TRBJ1-2, with a tentative D call TRBD1 (5 bases). The germline CDR1 and CDR2 sequences are KGHSH and LQKENI. V was trimmed by 4 bases and J by 3 bases, leaving 9 bases between them. This CDR3 has 13 amino acids. This CDR3 reads CASSHGGDYGYTF. CDR3 sequence (DNA): TGTGCCAGCTCACATGGGGGGGACTATGGCTACACCTTC.

About this clone itself: This sample also contains other DNA sequences that code for the same CDR3. The gene calls are TRBV7-9 and TRBJ1-1; 8 positions match TRBD1. The CDR3 is 15 amino acids. The V gene's germline CDR1 is SEHNR and CDR2 FQNEAQ (reference sequence). V trimming: 4 bases; J trimming: 1 base; junction bases outside the gene matches: 5. As DNA, the CDR3 is TGTGCCAGCAGCTGGGGGACAGGTGGGAACACTGAAGCTTTCTTT. It translates to CASSWGTGGNTEAFF.

The table lists this clone with a count of one. The chain combines TRBV24-1 with TRBJ2-2, with a tentative D call TRBD2 (6 bases). The CDR3 is 16 residues long. V was pared by 6 bases and J by 1 base, with 14 bases between. CDR1 is KGHDR and CDR2 is SFDVKD in the germline V gene. For the CDR3, the DNA is TGTGCCACCAGTTTGCGTGGTAGCGGGAACACCGGGGAGCTGTTTTTT. It codes for CATSLRGSGNTGELFF.

The sample holds one count of this clone. V and J are TRBV6-2 or TRBV6-3 and TRBJ2-5; 13 nucleotides align to TRBD2. With V trimmed by 6 bases and J by 4 bases, 5 bases remained unmatched. CDR1 and CDR2 from the germline V gene are MNHEY and SVGEGT. The CDR3 is 15 residues long. In DNA, the CDR3 is TGTGCCAGCAGCCGACTAGCGGGAGGCCCAGAGACCCAGTACTTC. It specifies CASSRLAGGPETQYF.

The rearrangement uses TRBV9 and TRBJ2-7, with D possibly TRBD1 on 6 matching bases. The CDR3 totals 14 residues. V was pared by 0 bases and J by 2 bases, with 9 bases between. Germline V gives CDR1 SGDLS, CDR2 YYNGEE. The CDR3 DNA is TGTGCCAGCAGCGTAGGACAGGTTCCCTACGAGCAGTACTTC. It yields the protein CASSVGQVPYEQYF.

The chain has TRBV6-5 and TRBJ2-7; D is perhaps TRBD1 (6 bases). V gave up 7 bases and J gave up 1 base, with 11 bases separating them. CDR3 length: 13 residues. Germline V gene sequence: CDR1 MNHEY, CDR2 SVGAGI. The CDR3 loop reads CASKSQGSYEQYF. The CDR3 region has the DNA TGTGCCAGCAAATCCCAGGGGTCCTACGAGCAGTACTTC.

The chain carries TRBV19 and TRBJ2-3; 12 bases agree with TRBD1. The trim removed 6 bases at V and 3 bases at J, leaving 10 bases unmatched. Per germline, CDR1 LNHDA and CDR2 SQIVND (reference sequence). This CDR3 has 17 amino acids. In nucleotides, the CDR3 is TGTGCCAGTAGGACAGCCGGGACAGGGGGCTGGACAGATACGCAGTATTTT. Translation gives CASRTAGTGGWTDTQYF.

The rearrangement uses TRBV29-1 and TRBJ1-2; perhaps TRBD1 as D (5 bases). The V gene lost 0 bases and the J gene lost 7 bases, with 12 bases spanning the gap. CDR1 is SQVTM and CDR2 is ANQGSEA in the germline V gene. The CDR3 contains 13 residues. The DNA for the CDR3 is TGCAGCGTTGAAGACAGGGTCAATGGTGGCTACACCTTC. Translated: CSVEDRVNGGYTF.

The chain employs TRBV2 and TRBJ1-1, with D possibly being TRBD1 (5 bases). CDR1 SNHLY and CDR2 FYNNEI come from the germline V gene. The V gene lost 2 bases and the J gene lost 6 bases, with 7 bases spanning the gap. The CDR3 has 12 amino acids. CDR3 sequence reads: CASSEFRAEAFF. CDR3 DNA sequence: TGTGCCAGCAGTGAATTCAGGGCTGAAGCTTTCTTT.

The chain is built from TRBV11-1 and TRBJ1-1; a possible D gene is TRBD1 (6 bases). This CDR3 region has 15 residues. The V end was cut by 3 bases, the J end by 1 base, with 12 bases between. Germline V gives CDR1 SGHAT, CDR2 FQDESV (reference sequence). The DNA of the CDR3 is TGTGCCAGCAGCTTCTTGACAGGACCGAACACTGAAGCTTTCTTT. Translated: CASSFLTGPNTEAFF.

The genes are TRBV7-2 and TRBJ1-4; 11 bases are a match to TRBD1. V gave up 5 bases and J gave up 7 bases; unmatched junction bases: 3. The CDR3 covers 14 residues. The germline CDR1 and CDR2 sequences are SGHTA and FQGNSA. CDR3 DNA: TGTGCCAGCAGCGCCGGGACAGGGGGTGAAAAACTGTTTTTT. It yields the protein CASSAGTGGEKLFF.

This clone was seen just once. The CDR3 sequence: CASTLDRRSQPQHF. The CDR3 nucleotides read TGTGCCAGCACCTTGGACAGGCGAAGTCAGCCCCAGCATTTT. The chain employs TRBV27 and TRBJ1-5, with 7 bases aligning to TRBD1. J lost 6 bases, V lost 7 bases, and 9 bases had no gene match. Looked up from germline, CDR1 is MNHEY and CDR2 is SMNVEV (reference sequence). The CDR3 sequence is 14 residues long.

The chain recombines TRBV7-8 with TRBJ2-6, with TRBD1 as a possible D gene (6 bases). V was cut by 3 bases and J by 0 bases, with 9 bases left in between. Germline V gene data show CDR1 as SGHVS and CDR2 as FQNEAQ. This CDR3 is 16 amino acids long. CDR3 sequence reads: CASSLDSFSGANVLTF. As DNA, the CDR3 is TGTGCCAGCAGCTTGGACAGCTTCTCTGGGGCCAACGTCCTGACTTTC.

The V and J genes are TRBV5-1 and TRBJ2-2; a possible D gene is TRBD2 (6 bases). Germline V gives CDR1 SGHRS, CDR2 YFSETQ. The V end lost 3 bases, the J end lost 4 bases, and 13 bases lay between the germline ends. This CDR3 is 15 amino acids long. The CDR3 nucleotides read TGCGCCAGCAGCTGGACGGGACTCGGCACCGGGGAGCTGTTTTTT. Residues: CASSWTGLGTGELFF.

Worth noting for this clone: The same CDR3 also results from other DNA sequences found in this sample. This chain connects TRBV6-5 to TRBJ2-7; 8 bases are a match to TRBD2. CDR1 MNHEY and CDR2 SVGAGI come from the germline V gene. V was pared by 4 bases and J by 4 bases, with 6 bases of the junction left unmatched. The CDR3 length is 14 residues. The chain's CDR3 is CASSSVAGPYEQYF. CDR3 nucleotide sequence: TGTGCCAGCAGTTCCGTAGCGGGACCTTACGAGCAGTACTTC.

The rearrangement joins TRBV5-1 to TRBJ2-5; 8 nucleotides agree with TRBD1. Germline CDR1 is SGHRS and CDR2 is YFSETQ. The CDR3 is 15 amino acids. V dropped 3 bases and J dropped 3; count of bases not matched to a gene: 7. The CDR3: CASSWGLTGEETQYF. CDR3 nucleotides: TGCGCCAGCAGCTGGGGCTTGACAGGGGAAGAGACCCAGTACTTC. Full variable domain (outside the CDR3, taken from reference TRBV5-1 and TRBJ2-5): KAGVTQTPRYLIKTRGQQVTLSCSPISGHRSVSWYQQTPGQGLQFLFEYFSETQRNKGNFPGRFSGRQFSNSRSEMNVSTLELGDSALYLCASSWGLTGEETQYFGPGTRLLVL.

The V call is TRBV28, the J call TRBJ1-4; the D is unclear. The CDR3 runs 14 residues. Trimming removed 2 bases at V and 0 bases at J, with 4 bases between. The germline gives CDR1 MDHEN, CDR2 SYDVKM. CDR3 sequence: CASSLEATNEKLFF. The CDR3 DNA reads as TGTGCCAGCAGTTTAGAGGCAACTAATGAAAAACTGTTTTTT.